This T cell receptor (beta chain) was identified during a study of blood T cell repertoires in COVID-19. About the research overall: T cells, B-cell-depleted T cells, or PBMCs supplied cDNA or gDNA.

TCRdb keeps only in-frame clones here, not all; method: immunoSEQ multiplex PCR. This sample has 100,000 to 150,000 clones, with around 74% found just once. The CDR3 spans 13 residues. Germline CDR1 SQVTM, CDR2 ANQGSEA. The V end was cut by 4 bases, the J end by 7 bases, with 14 bases between. The V call is TRBV29-1, the J call TRBJ1-5; D perhaps matches TRBD1 (5 bases). Specimen: peripheral blood. The source of this sequence is a man in his 60s with acute or convalescent COVID-19. As DNA, the CDR3 is TGCAGCGTTGGTGGAGGGGCCGGGCAGCCCCAGCATTTT. It encodes CSVGGGAGQPQHF.